The next 10 T cell receptor beta chains were all read from a single sample in a study of T cells in Graves' hyperthyroidism and ophthalmopathy. Amplified regions were TCR beta CDR3 sequences from RNA transcripts. Researchers ran a first-round RT-PCR on the TCR CDR3 using the HTBI primer set. TCRdb passed the multiplex PCR reads through MiXCR, listing each CDR3 protein once. Among roughly 660,000 distinct CDR3 sequences, roughly 17% were seen once, and the ten largest hold 15% to 17%. Input material: blood. The receptors stem from a man in his fifties with Graves' hyperthyroidism.

This clonotype was observed at least ten times. V is TRBV6-5 and J is TRBJ1-5; D is unresolved. This CDR3 comprises 15 residues. Trimming cost V 0 bases and J 2 bases, with 8 bases left between them. Germline V CDR1 and CDR2: MNHEY, SVGAGI. As DNA, the CDR3 is TGTGCCAGCAGTTACTCGGGTAGGGGCAATCAGCCCCAGCATTTT. Protein: CASSYSGRGNQPQHF.

V gene TRBV29-1 combines with J gene TRBJ2-5; TRBD2 matches at 12 bases. Germline values: CDR1 SQVTM, CDR2 ANQGSEA. This CDR3 comprises 15 residues. Unmatched junction bases numbered 2, after V lost 0 bases and J lost 3 bases. CDR3 region: CSVEEWTSGKETQYF. CDR3 bases: TGCAGCGTTGAAGAATGGACTAGCGGGAAAGAGACCCAGTACTTC.

This clonotype turned up a few times. The chain carries TRBV12-3 or TRBV12-4 and TRBJ2-1; 13 bases agree with TRBD2. Trimming took 5 bases from V and 8 from J; bases not matched to a gene: 6. The CDR3 is 15 residues long. This CDR3 is CASSRRLAGGDEQFF. In DNA form, the CDR3 reads TGTGCCAGCAGTCGACGACTAGCGGGAGGCGATGAGCAGTTCTTC.

This clonotype has at least ten counts. V gene TRBV12-3 or TRBV12-4 combines with J gene TRBJ2-1; possibly TRBD1 for D (6 bases). Deletions cut 10 bases from V and 1 base from J, with 17 bases between. The CDR3 sequence is 15 residues long. CDR3 sequence: CATRVGGQSYNEQFF. Written as DNA, the CDR3 is TGTGCCACCAGAGTAGGGGGACAATCCTACAATGAGCAGTTCTTC.

As to this clonotype: The germline gene is not matched at one end of the junction; a read error may be the cause. V usage is TRBV5-1 and J usage is TRBJ2-7; 12 nucleotides agree with TRBD2. CDR3 size: 15 residues. CDR1 is SGHRS, CDR2 YFSETQ, per germline. The CDR3 nucleotides are TGCGCCAGCAGCTTAACTAGCGGGAGGTTTTACGAGCAGTGCTTC. The encoded protein is CASSLTSGRFYEQCF.

This clonotype was observed many times. This rearrangement joins TRBV7-8 to TRBJ2-7; D is unclear. The V end was cut by 5 bases, the J end by 3 bases, with 14 bases between. The CDR3 totals 14 residues. Germline V gives CDR1 SGHVS, CDR2 FQNEAQ. The CDR3 loop reads CASSPSDGYYEQYF. In nucleotides, the CDR3 is TGTGCCAGCAGCCCCTCGGACGGATACTACGAGCAGTACTTC.

This clonotype was seen repeatedly, ten times or more. The rearrangement links TRBV28 to TRBJ2-2; 11 bases fit TRBD1. The germline CDR1 and CDR2 sequences are MDHEN and SYDVKM. V lost 7 bases, J lost 4 bases, and 11 bases stayed unmatched. The CDR3 loop spans 17 amino acids. The CDR3 spells CASTSGDRGSGTGELFF. Written as DNA, the CDR3 is TGTGCCAGCACCTCGGGGGACAGGGGGTCAGGCACCGGGGAGCTGTTTTTT.

In this sample, this clonotype turned up many times. The chain carries TRBV2 and TRBJ2-2; 7 bases agree with TRBD2. Germline V gene data show CDR1 as SNHLY and CDR2 as FYNNEI. The CDR3 is made up of 19 amino acids. Germline trimming cut 0 bases from V and 5 bases from J; bases unmatched to any gene: 15. The CDR3 loop is CASSEARWGGGLWTGELFF. As DNA, the CDR3 is TGTGCCAGCAGTGAAGCGCGATGGGGGGGAGGACTTTGGACCGGGGAGCTGTTTTTT.

V gene TRBV27 combines with J gene TRBJ1-3; D is unclear. The V end lost 7 bases, the J end lost 0 bases, and 4 bases lay between the germline ends. Germline V gene lookup returns CDR1 MNHEY and CDR2 SMNVEV (reference sequence). The CDR3 is 12 residues long. CDR3 nucleotides: TGTGCCAGCATAAGCTCTGGAAACACCATATATTTT. The encoded protein is CASISSGNTIYF.

For this clonotype: A much larger clone differs by one base, so this may be a read error. This chain uses TRBV27 with TRBJ2-7; D uncertain. Germline V gene data show CDR1 as MNHEY and CDR2 as SMNVEV (reference sequence). The CDR3 has 14 residues. V was shortened by 5 bases and J by 3 bases, with 14 bases between the two germline ends. CDR3 in amino acids: CASSVRVGSYEQYF. In nucleotides, the CDR3 is TGTGCCAGCAGTGTACGGGTGGGTAGCTACGAGCAGTACTTC.